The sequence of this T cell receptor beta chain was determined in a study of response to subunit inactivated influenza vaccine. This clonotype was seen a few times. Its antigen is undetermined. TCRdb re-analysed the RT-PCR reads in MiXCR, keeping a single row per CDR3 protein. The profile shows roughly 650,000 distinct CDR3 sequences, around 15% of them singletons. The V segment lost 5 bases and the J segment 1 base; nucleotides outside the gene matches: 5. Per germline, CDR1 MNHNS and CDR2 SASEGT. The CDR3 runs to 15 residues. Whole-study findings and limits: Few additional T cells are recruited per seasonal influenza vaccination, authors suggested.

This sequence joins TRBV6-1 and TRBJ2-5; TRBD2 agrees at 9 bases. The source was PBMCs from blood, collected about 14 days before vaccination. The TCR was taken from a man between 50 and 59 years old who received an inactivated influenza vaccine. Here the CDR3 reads CASSKPTSGQETQYF. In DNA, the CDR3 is TGTGCCAGCAGTAAACCGACTAGCGGCCAAGAGACCCAGTACTTC.